The 26 T cell receptor beta chains below all came from one sample that was sequenced in a study of Tregs in tolerant kidney transplant recipients. Related graft donors supplied nonmyeloablative bone marrow transplants, and mixed chimerism was transient. Repertoires were generated with immunoSEQ multiplex PCR, while TCRdb's copy carries only in-frame clones and drops some. In total, the table holds some 29,000 clones. The sequencing used CD4+ T cells from blood (PBMCs), collected 24 months after the transplant. Receptors were obtained from a human patient who received a combined kidney and bone marrow transplant. Some of these T cells may belong to the graft donor.

Comment on this clone: From the germline J gene comes the end of the CDR3, since the read stops 3 residues before it. V is TRBV28 and J is TRBJ2-7, with no clear D. Germline V gives CDR1 MDHEN, CDR2 SYDVKM. This CDR3 is 15 amino acids long. Trimming removed 6 bases from V and 3 bases from J, with 18 bases in between. The sequenced part of the CDR3 DNA is TGTGCCAGCAGCTCCGGCGGTGCGGCGTACTACGAG. This translates into CASSSGGAAYYE. The CDR3 in full is CASSSGGAAYYEQYF.

As concerns this clone: The CDR3 end falls 3 residues outside the read, so it is completed with the germline J gene. This sequence joins TRBV19 and TRBJ2-1, with 8 nucleotides matching TRBD2. This CDR3 has 17 residues. CDR1 and CDR2 from the germline V gene are LNHDA and SQIVND (reference sequence). The J segment lost 9 bases and the V segment lost 2 bases, leaving 15 bases of the junction unmatched. Incomplete CDR3 DNA: TGTGCCAGTAGTATATCCCCCCTAGCGGGTCCGCAGGGTGAG. Amino acid sequence: CASSISPLAGPQGE. In full, the CDR3 is CASSISPLAGPQGEQFF.

Concerning this clone: The read gets to within 3 residues of the CDR3 end, and the germline J gene fills in the rest. The rearrangement joins TRBV2 to TRBJ2-3; 13 bases line up with TRBD2. CDR3 length: 15 amino acids. Germline lookup yields CDR1 SNHLY and CDR2 FYNNEI. V was clipped by 6 bases and J by 2 bases; unmatched bases: 2. The chain's CDR3 is CASRGLAGTTDTQYF. The CDR3 bases that were read are TGTGCCAGCAGGGGACTAGCGGGGACCACAGATACG.

For this clone: The read terminates 3 residues ahead of where the CDR3 ends, so the germline J gene completes it. The rearrangement links TRBV4-1 to TRBJ2-3, with TRBD2 matching 14 bases. This CDR3 has 18 residues. Germline values: CDR1 MGHRA, CDR2 YSYEKL. With 2 bases clipped from V and 5 bases from J, the junction kept 9 bases outside the gene matches. The CDR3 reads CASSQRLAGGPYGDTQYF. The CDR3 DNA, read in part, is TGCGCCAGCAGCCAAAGACTAGCGGGAGGGCCTTATGGAGATACG.

Worth noting for this clone: The CDR3 goes on 3 residues after the read ends, and that part is filled in from the germline J gene. Other DNA variants within this sample encode the same CDR3. This chain joins TRBV7-3 and TRBJ2-3; possibly TRBD1 for D (5 bases). Looked up from germline, CDR1 is SGHTA and CDR2 is FQGTGA. This CDR3 region has 13 residues. V dropped 1 base and J dropped 3 bases, with 5 bases sitting between them. The sequenced CDR3 bases are TGTGCCAGCAGCTTAAAGGGGACAGATACG. Protein sequence: CASSLKGTDT. The full CDR3 is CASSLKGTDTQYF.

In the case of this clone: The read falls 3 residues short of the CDR3 end, and the missing part is taken from the germline J gene. The genes are TRBV20-1 and TRBJ2-5; 8 nucleotides line up with TRBD1. The CDR3 extends over 12 amino acids. The V and J ends lost 6 bases and 5 bases, in that order; junction bases with no gene match: 5. CDR1 DFQATT and CDR2 SNEGSKA come from the germline V gene (reference sequence). The CDR3 reads CSALRGLETQYF. CDR3 bases read: TGCAGTGCGCTCAGGGGGCTCGAGACC.

Turning to this clone: The missing CDR3 end, 3 residues past where the read stops, is filled in from the germline J gene. V and J are TRBV20-1 and TRBJ2-7, with 11 bases identical to TRBD2. The V segment lost 3 bases and the J segment 3 bases; nucleotides outside the gene matches: 1. Germline loops: CDR1 DFQATT, CDR2 SNEGSKA (reference sequence). The CDR3 has 13 amino acids. The part of the CDR3 DNA that was read is TGCAGTGCTAGGACTAGCGGGATCTACGAG. This sequence encodes CSARTSGIYE. The CDR3, in full, reads CSARTSGIYEQYF.

In regard to this clone: Sequencing ends 3 residues short of the CDR3 end; the germline J gene provides the rest. The rearrangement uses TRBV29-1 and TRBJ2-7; no definite D call. Germline V gene lookup returns CDR1 SQVTM and CDR2 ANQGSEA. The CDR3 totals 13 residues. Trimming pared 2 bases from V and 6 bases from J, leaving 14 bases between. The CDR3 DNA, read in part, is TGCAGCGTTGAACTGCCTACAAGGGTCGAG. Its translation is CSVELPTRVE. Given in full, the CDR3 is CSVELPTRVEQYF.

About this clone itself: The read finishes 3 residues shy of the CDR3 end, and the germline J gene is used to complete it. V is TRBV19 and J is TRBJ2-1; TRBD2 aligns across 16 bases. The CDR3 has 16 residues. The germline V gene encodes CDR1 LNHDA and CDR2 SQIVND (reference sequence). Unmatched junction bases numbered 8, after V lost 7 bases and J lost 8 bases. The sequenced CDR3 bases are TGTGCCAGTACCCCTGGGGGACTAGCGGGAGGGTATGAG. Translated, it gives CASTPGGLAGGYE. The complete CDR3 reads CASTPGGLAGGYEQFF.

In regard to this clone: Read data end 3 residues before the CDR3 end; the end is taken from the germline J gene. The chain recombines TRBV5-6 with TRBJ2-7; possible D gene TRBD1, 5 bases. Germline loops: CDR1 SGHDT, CDR2 YYEEEE. The CDR3 runs 12 residues. V was trimmed by 3 bases and J by 2 bases, leaving 6 bases between them. The CDR3 DNA, read in part, is TGTGCCAGCAGCTGGGGCCCCTACGAG. This gives the protein CASSWGPYE. From start to end, the CDR3 is CASSWGPYEQYF.

In the case of this clone: The read gets to within 3 residues of the CDR3 end, and the germline J gene fills in the rest. This chain uses TRBV19 with TRBJ2-1; D perhaps matches TRBD1 (6 bases). Between the trimmed V and J ends, which lost 9 bases and 0 bases, there was a span of 15 bases. Germline assignment: CDR1 LNHDA and CDR2 SQIVND (reference sequence). This CDR3 contains 15 residues. CDR3 bases read: TGTGCCAGCACTCTGGACAGTAGCTCCTACAATGAG. Translated: CASTLDSSSYNE. The full CDR3 sequence reads CASTLDSSSYNEQFF. The full variable domain, its missing parts supplied by reference TRBV19 and TRBJ2-1, is DGGITQSPKYLFRKEGQNVTLSCEQNLNHDAMYWYRQDPGQGLRLIYYSQIVNDFQKGDIAEGYSVSREKKESFPLTVTSAQKNPTAFYLCASTLDSSSYNEQFFGPGTRLTVL.

Of note for this clone: The DNA ends 3 residues before the CDR3 does, and the rest of the CDR3 is filled in from the germline J gene. The chain employs TRBV5-1 and TRBJ2-2; 7 bases line up with TRBD2. This CDR3 region has 16 residues. Germline CDR1 is SGHRS and CDR2 is YFSETQ. J lost 7 bases, V lost 2 bases, and 11 bases had no gene match. The CDR3 loop reads CASSFNAGERIGELFF. The part of the CDR3 DNA that was read is TGCGCCAGCAGCTTCAACGCGGGAGAGAGGATCGGGGAG.

With respect to this clone: The read ends 3 residues before the CDR3 terminus; that terminus is restored from the germline J gene. The gene calls are TRBV5-1 and TRBJ2-2; D is uncertain. The V gene's germline CDR1 is SGHRS and CDR2 YFSETQ. The V end lost 0 bases, the J end lost 7 bases, and 4 bases lay between the germline ends. The CDR3 is made up of 12 amino acids. CDR3 DNA, as far as it was read: TGCGCCAGCAGCTTGGAGGTCGGGGAG. It yields the protein CASSLEVGE. The full CDR3 reads CASSLEVGELFF.

A word on this clone: The read gets to within 3 residues of the CDR3 end, and the germline J gene fills in the rest. The V gene is TRBV2, the J gene TRBJ1-4, with a tentative D call TRBD1 (6 bases). Per germline, CDR1 SNHLY and CDR2 FYNNEI. Trimming took off 11 bases at V and 4 bases at J, with 20 bases between the two ends. The CDR3 runs to 15 residues. CDR3 region: CASEPWSRGNEKLFF. The DNA read from the CDR3 is TGTGCCTCCGAACCCTGGTCCAGGGGTAATGAAAAA.

Notes on this clone: The read falls 3 residues short of the CDR3 end, and the missing part is taken from the germline J gene. V usage is TRBV18 and J usage is TRBJ2-3, with a weak D call TRBD2 (6 bases). V was clipped by 5 bases and J by 0 bases, with 12 bases between them. CDR1 and CDR2 (germline): KGHSH, LQKENI. The CDR3 consists of 15 residues. CDR3 protein: CASSIADTSTDTQYF. The CDR3 bases that were read are TGTGCCAGCTCAATAGCGGATACTAGCACAGATACG.

Concerning this clone itself: Coverage ceases 3 residues before the CDR3 finishes, and the germline J gene fills in the end. J is TRBJ2-3 and V is TRBV20-1; D possibly corresponds to TRBD1 (6 bases). From germline, CDR1 is DFQATT and CDR2 SNEGSKA (reference sequence). V was clipped by 4 bases and J by 2 bases, with 16 bases between them. The CDR3 loop spans 15 amino acids. CDR3 region: CSANPAGVVTDTQYF. The covered CDR3 bases are TGCAGTGCTAACCCCGCAGGGGTCGTCACAGATACG.

Turning to this clone: Coverage ceases 3 residues before the CDR3 finishes, and the germline J gene fills in the end. V is TRBV18 and J is TRBJ1-3; 7 bases line up with TRBD1. Trimming cost V 4 bases and J 1 base; bases outside gene matches: 4. Germline V gives CDR1 KGHSH, CDR2 LQKENI. The CDR3 contains 15 residues. The covered CDR3 bases are TGTGCCAGCTCACGGGGGACAGATTCTGGAAACACC. It is translated as CASSRGTDSGNT. The whole CDR3 sequence is CASSRGTDSGNTIYF. Filled out from reference TRBV18 and TRBJ1-3, the complete variable domain reads NAGVMQNPRHLVRRRGQEARLRCSPMKGHSHVYWYRQLPEEGLKFMVYLQKENIIDESGMPKERFSAEFPKEGPSILRIQQVVRGDSAAYFCASSRGTDSGNTIYFGEGSWLTVV.

Comment on this clone: The read falls 3 residues short of the CDR3 end, and the missing part is taken from the germline J gene. V usage is TRBV5-1 and J usage is TRBJ1-1; possible D gene TRBD1, 6 bases. V gave up 0 bases and J gave up 1 base, with 10 bases separating them. Per germline, CDR1 SGHRS and CDR2 YFSETQ. The CDR3 is made up of 15 amino acids. The CDR3 spells CASSLAGGRNTEAFF. CDR3 DNA (partial): TGCGCCAGCAGCTTGGCCGGGGGGCGGAACACTGAA.

Note on this clone: The CDR3 end falls 3 residues outside the read, so it is completed with the germline J gene. J is TRBJ2-3 and V is TRBV28; 7 positions match TRBD2. Germline CDR1 is MDHEN and CDR2 is SYDVKM. With V trimmed by 2 bases and J by 3 bases, 8 bases remained unmatched. The CDR3 runs to 16 residues. Incomplete CDR3 DNA: TGTGCCAGCAGTTTAATTGGCGGGAGTACTACAGATACG. Protein sequence: CASSLIGGSTTDT. The whole CDR3 protein is CASSLIGGSTTDTQYF.

Notes on this clone: Coverage ceases 3 residues before the CDR3 finishes, and the germline J gene fills in the end. The chain has TRBV2 and TRBJ2-2, with D possibly TRBD2 on 6 matching bases. Germline CDR1 reads SNHLY; CDR2 reads FYNNEI. This CDR3 is built from 14 residues. Trimming took off 6 bases at V and 4 bases at J, with 12 bases between the two ends. Partial CDR3 DNA: TGTGCCAGCAGGTTAGCGGAACTCACCGGGGAG. As protein: CASRLAELTGE. In full, the CDR3 is CASRLAELTGELFF.

As regards this clone: The read finishes 3 residues shy of the CDR3 end, and the germline J gene is used to complete it. The chain joins TRBV30 to TRBJ2-1; D unclear. Per germline, CDR1 GTSNPN and CDR2 SVGIG (reference sequence). V was pared by 4 bases and J by 6 bases, with 13 bases between. This CDR3 spans 13 amino acids. The part of the CDR3 DNA that was read is TGTGCCTGGAACAGAAACCTCCGCAATGAG. This sequence encodes CAWNRNLRNE. In full, the CDR3 is CAWNRNLRNEQFF.

As regards this clone: Sequencing ends 3 residues short of the CDR3 end; the germline J gene provides the rest. This sequence joins TRBV5-6 and TRBJ1-6; 7 nucleotides agree with TRBD1. V was clipped by 3 bases and J by 7 bases; unmatched bases: 1. This CDR3 comprises 13 residues. Germline V gene data show CDR1 as SGHDT and CDR2 as YYEEEE. The CDR3 bases that were read are TGTGCCAGCAGCTGGGGACAGAATTCACCC. This encodes CASSWGQNSP. The CDR3 in full is CASSWGQNSPLHF.

Note on this clone: The read gets to within 3 residues of the CDR3 end, and the germline J gene fills in the rest. The genes are TRBV6-1 and TRBJ2-2; 8 bases line up with TRBD2. Germline V gene data show CDR1 as MNHNS and CDR2 as SASEGT. The V and J ends lost 0 bases and 7 bases, in that order; junction bases with no gene match: 10. CDR3 length equals 17 residues. The sequenced part of the CDR3 DNA is TGTGCCAGCAGTGAAGCTATGGGAGCGGGAGCGGGCGGGGAG. Translation: CASSEAMGAGAGGE. The CDR3 reads in full as CASSEAMGAGAGGELFF.

Comment on this clone: The read finishes 3 residues shy of the CDR3 end, and the germline J gene is used to complete it. The V gene is TRBV20-1, the J gene TRBJ1-1; the D is unclear. The CDR3 length is 11 residues. V lost 7 bases, J lost 2 bases, and 8 bases lay in between. Germline CDR1 DFQATT, CDR2 SNEGSKA (reference sequence). CDR3 DNA (partial): TGCAGTGTTCAACTTAACACTGAA. Translation gives CSVQLNTE. The entire CDR3 sequence reads CSVQLNTEAFF.

Turning to this clone: The observed sequence ends 3 residues before the CDR3 terminus, with the missing tail filled in from the germline J gene. V and J are TRBV5-1 and TRBJ2-2; TRBD2 matches 7 bases. Germline loops: CDR1 SGHRS, CDR2 YFSETQ. After removal of 4 bases from V and 5 bases from J, the junction contained 5 bases not matched to a gene. The CDR3 spans 14 residues. The CDR3 sequence: CASSPAGETGELFF. The CDR3 bases that were read are TGCGCCAGCAGCCCGGCGGGGGAAACCGGGGAG.

In the case of this clone: Read coverage stops 3 residues before the CDR3 terminus; the germline J gene supplies the remainder. This chain joins TRBV5-3 and TRBJ1-5; D uncertain. Being an ORF, TRBV5-3 has a function that is uncertain. V was trimmed by 1 base and J by 4 bases, leaving 12 bases between them. The CDR3 is 15 residues long. The part of the CDR3 DNA that was read is TGTGCCAGAAGCTTGTTGCCAGTATGTAATCAGCCC. The encoded protein is CARSLLPVCNQP. The entire CDR3 protein is CARSLLPVCNQPQHF.